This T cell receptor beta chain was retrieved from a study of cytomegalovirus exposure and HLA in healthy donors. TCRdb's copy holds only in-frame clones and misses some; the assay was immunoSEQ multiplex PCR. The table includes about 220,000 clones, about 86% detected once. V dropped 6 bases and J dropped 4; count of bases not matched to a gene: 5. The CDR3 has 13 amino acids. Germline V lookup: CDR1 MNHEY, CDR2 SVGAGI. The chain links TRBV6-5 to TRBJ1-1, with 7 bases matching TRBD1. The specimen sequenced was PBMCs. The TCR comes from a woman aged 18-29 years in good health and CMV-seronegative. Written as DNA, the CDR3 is TGTGCCAGCAGGAACTCAGGGGGCACTGAAGCTTTCTTT. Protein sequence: CASRNSGGTEAFF.